The 24 T cell receptor beta chains below come from one sample, sequenced in a study of T cell responses to AZD1222 COVID-19 vaccine. Profiling relied on immunoSEQ multiplex PCR, and the TCRdb table lists in-frame clones only, not all of them. Of roughly 120,000 clones in the sample, about 89% were seen once. The sample in question was peripheral blood, obtained on day 0 of AZD1222 vaccination. The receptor source for this set is an adult in good health.

CDR3 sequence (DNA): TGTGCCAGCAGCCCAGAGGGGGGCTTAGCTAACTATGGCTACACCTTC. This codes for CASSPEGGLANYGYTF. The chain combines TRBV9 with TRBJ1-2, with D tentatively TRBD1 (6 bases). Germline CDR1 and CDR2: SGDLS and YYNGEE. Deletions cut 4 bases from V and 0 bases from J, with 16 bases between. This CDR3 is 16 amino acids long.

The rearrangement joins TRBV19 to TRBJ1-2; tentative D call: TRBD1 (6 bases). The CDR3 is 15 residues long. The germline V gene has CDR1 LNHDA and CDR2 SQIVND (reference sequence). Trimming pared 7 bases from V and 2 bases from J, leaving 17 bases between. In DNA, the CDR3 is TGTGCCAGTACCCGAGTTGGGGGCTCCAACTATGGCTACACCTTC. Translation: CASTRVGGSNYGYTF.

The J gene is TRBJ1-5, the V gene TRBV12-3 or TRBV12-4; D is unresolved. V was shortened by 6 bases and J by 0 bases, with 6 bases between the two germline ends. The CDR3 length is 13 residues. CDR3 nucleotides: TGTGCCAGCAGCGGTTATAGCAATCAGCCCCAGCATTTT. The encoded protein is CASSGYSNQPQHF.

In DNA form, the CDR3 reads TGTGCCAGCAGCCTGGAACGCAACACCGGGGAGCTGTTTTTT. Translation: CASSLERNTGELFF. J is TRBJ2-2 and V is TRBV5-6; D is uncertain. Germline CDR1 reads SGHDT; CDR2 reads YYEEEE. This CDR3 is 14 amino acids long. V dropped 4 bases and J dropped 2 bases, with 9 bases sitting between them.

The chain couples TRBV19 to TRBJ1-4, with no clear D. The CDR3 covers 14 residues. Trimming left V 7 bases short and J 6 bases short, with 15 bases between. The germline V gene has CDR1 LNHDA and CDR2 SQIVND (reference sequence). Written as DNA, the CDR3 is TGTGCCAGTAAATTGTTCGGGTGGGATGAAAAACTGTTTTTT. The encoded protein is CASKLFGWDEKLFF.

The V gene is TRBV6-1, the J gene TRBJ2-2; D is ambiguous. The CDR3 contains 12 residues. Per germline, CDR1 MNHNS and CDR2 SASEGT. Trimming took 4 bases from V and 8 from J, leaving 8 bases between them. The CDR3 nucleotides are TGTGCCAGCAGTGCAGCCGGTGGGGAGCTGTTTTTT. Protein sequence: CASSAAGGELFF.

The V gene is TRBV30, the J gene TRBJ2-2; D unclear. Trimming stripped 4 bases from V and 7 bases from J, with 13 bases between. The CDR3 totals 13 residues. Looked up from germline, CDR1 is GTSNPN and CDR2 is SVGIG (reference sequence). CDR3 DNA: TGTGCCTGGAACCCCACTATCGTCGGGGAGCTGTTTTTT. Translation: CAWNPTIVGELFF.

For the CDR3, the DNA is TGTGCCAGTAGTTCCGGGGCGACTGGAAACACCATATATTTT. Translated, it gives CASSSGATGNTIYF. V usage is TRBV19 and J usage is TRBJ1-3; D is perhaps TRBD1 (5 bases). This CDR3 region has 14 residues. Trimming removed 5 bases from V and 2 bases from J, with 10 bases in between. The germline gives CDR1 LNHDA, CDR2 SQIVND (reference sequence).

V is TRBV28 and J is TRBJ1-1; D remains unclear. Trimming shortened V by 6 bases and J by 3 bases, and 11 bases separated the two germline ends. CDR3 length equals 13 residues. Germline values: CDR1 MDHEN, CDR2 SYDVKM. The CDR3 DNA is TGTGCCAGCAGAGGGTCGACCTACACTGAAGCTTTCTTT. It encodes CASRGSTYTEAFF.

The chain combines TRBV6-2 or TRBV6-3 with TRBJ1-6; no reliable D call. Germline loops: CDR1 MNHEY, CDR2 SVGEGT. Between the trimmed V and J ends, which lost 5 bases and 10 bases, there was a span of 18 bases. The length of the CDR3 is 15 residues. The chain's CDR3 is CASSTTTGKGSPLHF. As DNA, the CDR3 is TGTGCCAGCAGTACTACGACGGGCAAAGGGTCACCCCTCCACTTT.

V gene TRBV13 combines with J gene TRBJ1-6; no definite D call. V lost 1 base, J lost 8 bases, and 6 bases lay in between. The CDR3 is made up of 13 amino acids. Germline V lookup: CDR1 PRHDT, CDR2 FYEKMQ (reference sequence). As DNA, the CDR3 is TGTGCCAGCAGCTTAGACAGAGATTCACCCCTCCACTTT. Translating gives CASSLDRDSPLHF.

V is TRBV6-6 and J is TRBJ1-2; TRBD1 is a possible D gene (5 bases). Germline V lookup: CDR1 MNHNY, CDR2 SVGAGI (reference sequence). V shed 5 bases and J shed 4 bases, with 8 bases lying between them. The CDR3 is made up of 12 amino acids. The CDR3 reads CASSTQGYGYTF. The DNA for the CDR3 is TGTGCCAGCAGTACTCAGGGCTATGGCTACACCTTC.

The chain joins TRBV29-1 to TRBJ1-3; 12 bases match TRBD1. This CDR3 is built from 16 residues. Per the germline V gene, CDR1 is SQVTM and CDR2 is ANQGSEA. V lost 6 bases to trimming and J lost 9 bases; unmatched junction nucleotides: 15. In DNA, the CDR3 is TGCAGCGTCCTAGGGCGGGACAGGGGGCGAGAAGGCACCATATATTTT. Its protein is CSVLGRDRGREGTIYF.

This clone was counted a few times. This chain joins TRBV13 and TRBJ2-7; a possible D gene is TRBD1 (5 bases). Between the trimmed V and J ends, which lost 5 bases and 2 bases, there was a span of 13 bases. CDR3 length: 14 amino acids. Germline CDR1 is PRHDT and CDR2 is FYEKMQ (reference sequence). This chain's CDR3 is CASSPPAGTYEQYF. The CDR3 DNA reads TGTGCCAGCAGCCCACCGGCAGGGACCTACGAGCAGTACTTC.

Concerning this clone: This specimen includes other DNA sequences encoding the same CDR3. This chain connects TRBV12-3 or TRBV12-4 to TRBJ2-7; D gene unclear. The CDR3 loop spans 11 amino acids. The ends were cut back, 3 bases at V and 3 bases at J, with 3 bases in the middle. The CDR3 sequence is CASSFSYEQYF. The CDR3, as DNA: TGTGCCAGCAGTTTCAGCTACGAGCAGTACTTC.

The genes are TRBV5-5 and TRBJ1-1; D remains unclear. CDR1 is SGHKS and CDR2 is YYEKEE in the germline V gene (reference sequence). CDR3 length: 15 amino acids. Deletions cut 1 base from V and 1 base from J, with 11 bases between. DNA for the CDR3: TGTGCCAGCAGCTTGTTGGGTACTGGGAACACTGAAGCTTTCTTT. Protein sequence: CASSLLGTGNTEAFF.

The chain joins TRBV6-5 to TRBJ1-3; D might be TRBD1 (5 bases). This CDR3 is built from 15 residues. Looked up from germline, CDR1 is MNHEY and CDR2 is SVGAGI. Trimming pared 4 bases from V and 0 bases from J, leaving 10 bases between. CDR3 protein: CASSSQGVSGNTIYF. CDR3 coding DNA: TGTGCCAGCAGTTCTCAGGGAGTCTCTGGAAACACCATATATTTT.

CDR3 region: CASSLGDPLTRDVELFF. DNA for the CDR3: TGTGCCAGCAGTTTAGGGGACCCTCTCACTCGGGACGTGGAGCTGTTTTTT. V usage is TRBV28 and J usage is TRBJ2-2; tentatively, D is TRBD1 or TRBD2 (5 bases each). Trimming left V 2 bases short and J 10 bases short, with 23 bases between. There are 17 residues in the CDR3. CDR1 is MDHEN and CDR2 is SYDVKM in the germline V gene.

This clone occurred once. The genes are TRBV5-5 and TRBJ1-1; D not certain. V lost 6 bases and J 6 bases, leaving 12 bases between the germline ends. Germline CDR1 and CDR2: SGHKS and YYEKEE (reference sequence). The CDR3 is made up of 12 amino acids. The CDR3 reads CASKEIRSEAFF. The CDR3 nucleotides are TGTGCCAGCAAGGAAATCCGATCTGAAGCTTTCTTT.

This chain connects TRBV10-1 to TRBJ1-2; 7 nucleotides agree with TRBD1. The germline V gene has CDR1 WNHNN and CDR2 SYGVQD (reference sequence). The CDR3 is 17 residues long. J lost 3 bases, V lost 7 bases, and 17 bases had no gene match. The CDR3, as DNA: TGCGCCAGCATAATTCGCCTGCCTGGACAGGTCGACTATGGCTACACCTTC. It specifies CASIIRLPGQVDYGYTF.

This clone was detected a few times. The V and J genes are TRBV7-6 and TRBJ1-5; D may be TRBD1 (6 bases). Germline V CDR1 and CDR2: SGHVS, FNYEAQ. There are 16 residues in the CDR3. Between the trimmed V and J ends, which lost 6 bases and 0 bases, there was a span of 15 bases. The CDR3 DNA follows: TGTGCCAGCAGTCCTACAGGGTTAGCTAGCAATCAGCCCCAGCATTTT. This gives the protein CASSPTGLASNQPQHF.

The chain couples TRBV11-3 to TRBJ1-1, with D unclear. V lost 3 bases and J 5 bases, leaving 10 bases between the germline ends. Germline CDR1 SGHNT, CDR2 YENEEA. The CDR3 is 13 residues long. The DNA for the CDR3 is TGTGCCAGCAGCTTCAAGGAATCGACTGAAGCTTTCTTT. It yields the protein CASSFKESTEAFF.

The rearrangement uses TRBV6-1 and TRBJ2-3; D not resolved. The CDR3 runs to 15 residues. In germline, CDR1 is MNHNS, CDR2 SASEGT. Trimming removed 1 base from V and 6 bases from J, with 14 bases in between. The CDR3 loop is CASSEGVGGLDTQYF. The CDR3, as DNA: TGTGCCAGCAGTGAAGGGGTTGGTGGCTTGGATACGCAGTATTTT.

The genes are TRBV3-1 (or the pseudogene TRBV3-2) and TRBJ2-5; 9 bases agree with TRBD2. The CDR3 consists of 15 residues. Germline V gives CDR1 LGHDT, CDR2 YNNKEL (reference sequence). The junction had 11 bases not matched to a gene; V was cut back by 7 bases and J by 5 bases. CDR3 DNA sequence: TGTGCCAGCAACCCTAGCGGGAATCGAGGGGAGACCCAGTACTTC. As protein: CASNPSGNRGETQYF.